The text below deals with one T cell receptor (beta chain). The antigen this receptor binds is unknown. No much larger clone exists at a distance of one base, and base qualities are not known. CDR1 and CDR2 were assigned from the germline V gene as SGHRS and YFSETQ. The V end gives up 5 bases and the J end 3 bases, leaving 5 bases in the junction not matched to a gene. From the cysteine through the phenylalanine, the CDR3 covers 13 amino acids. Only CDR3 DNA remains: 39 bases, in frame from the first base. In light of the paper, this sample's time point label describes: baseline before oral tofacitinib. Lesional scalp punch biopsies and peripheral blood were obtained from alopecia areata patients. PBMCs were isolated by density centrifugation and stained for CD3, CD4 and CD8, after which CD4+ and CD8+ T cells were sorted on a FACSAria. These data belong to a study of CD8+ T cells in alopecia areata (dated by TCRdb to the late 2010s). Notes on the research overall: Treated patients were enrolled in an open-label pilot trial of oral tofacitinib at 5 to 10 mg twice daily for moderate-to-severe alopecia areata. On the human side, TCRbeta sequencing was run on scalp tissue and on sorted CD4+ and CD8+ peripheral blood T cells from healthy controls and from alopecia areata patients with either patchy or totalis/universalis disease. RNA came from the PAXgene miRNA kit for fixed scalp, the miRNeasy kit for PBMCs, and the RNeasy kit for mouse skin. Biopsies were taken from tofacitinib-treated patients at baseline and again at 4 and 24 weeks into treatment, and several of those patients also had a later scalp biopsy. High-throughput TCRbeta sequencing was used to examine T cell clonal expansion in alopecia areata in both the C3H/HeJ mouse model and human patients. Patients received tofacitinib for 6 to 18 months and were then followed off drug for 6 months to check for delayed response and recurrence. TCRbeta CDR3 regions were amplified by immunoSEQ multiplex PCR with 35 Vbeta forward and 13 Jbeta reverse primers. Scalp clonality was compared among normal scalp (n=4), patchy alopecia areata scalp (n=8), and alopecia totalis/universalis scalp (n=8). Study-wide findings and limitations: Compared with normal scalp, lesional scalp, particularly in alopecia totalis/universalis, had higher clonality and more expanded CD8+ clones, which suggests antigenic drive. Compared with mice, TCR sequences shared between patients were less clear, possibly partly because of HLA diversity across the patient population. Unlike mouse skin, where gammadelta T cells dominate, normal human skin contains resident alphabeta T cells that get sequenced too, which complicates analysis of the scalp TCR repertoire.

Library creation used the immunoSEQ multiplex PCR assay. To provide template for TCR sequencing, every sample had RNA extracted and reverse transcribed into cDNA. First-strand cDNA was synthesized using SuperScript III with a 2:1 mix of oligo-dT and random hexamers. A synthetic immune receptor repertoire was used to assess amplification bias, and residual bias was removed computationally. The source study handled its data this way. Raw reads were preprocessed to remove errors, and CDR3 was defined according to IMGT conventions as the region from the conserved cysteine to phenylalanine. Clonality was calculated as 1 minus Shannon entropy normalized by log2 of the number of productive unique TCRs. Whether scalp clones were CD4 or CD8 was inferred by matching scalp TCRbeta sequences against CD4 and CD8 repertoires sorted from blood. TCRdb holds this immuneACCESS table with in-frame rearrangements only. Some clones are missing; in checked studies, unresolved V genes explain under half, and the rest has no known cause. Clonal size and the V and J genes are those of that table, whereas D and trimming came from the DNA. The sample table holds 150,000 to 190,000 clones, of which around 55% were seen once. The ten biggest clones cover approximately 19% of the sample.

The chain was built from TRBV5-1 and TRBJ2-7; 7 bases in the middle match TRBD1. This receptor was taken from a human donor with alopecia areata. Sequencing used CD8+ T cells sorted from blood, obtained at week 0. The CDR3 protein is CASSTGEDYEQYF. At the DNA level, the sequence is TGCGCCAGCAGTACAGGGGAAGACTACGAGCAGTACTTC.